This T cell receptor beta chain came from a study of T cell responses to AZD1222 COVID-19 vaccine. This CDR3 spans 13 amino acids. Per the germline V gene, CDR1 is SEHNR and CDR2 is FQNEAQ (reference sequence). With 5 bases removed from V and 4 bases from J, the gap between germline ends came to 11 bases. In this sample, this clone turned up a few times. Its antigen is unknown. Study results and limitations: Only after the peak T cell response were repertoires sampled. Along spike, vaccine-associated CD4 TCRs were found throughout, with dominance at 160-218 and 743-854. As reported, nearly half of all spike-specific TCRs target variant regions that are unmutated.

Clones were read by immunoSEQ multiplex PCR, and TCRdb kept only the in-frame ones, dropping some. Of about 96,000 clones detected, more than 75% appear once; the ten largest clones hold 4% to 6%. The sample was peripheral blood, taken on day 0 of MenACWY control vaccination. The gene calls are TRBV7-9 and TRBJ1-2; D remains ambiguous. The sequence was obtained from an adult in good health. In DNA form, the CDR3 reads TGTGCCAGCAGCGACCGCGACCTCTATGGCTACACCTTC. Translated: CASSDRDLYGYTF.